The sequence of this TCR beta chain was determined in a study of CD8+CD57+ T cells in acquired aplastic anemia. Turning to the study itself: Mean yield of DNA from sorted CD4+ and CD8+ cells was 2.5 to 4 ug. Overall study results and limits: Controls and patients did not differ significantly in CD8+ Simpson's diversity. Common to patients and controls were twenty-nine CD8+ CDR3 sequences.

CDR1 and CDR2 from the germline V gene are SGDLS and YYNGEE. CDR3 length: 15 residues. J lost 2 bases, V lost 1 base, and 5 bases had no gene match. This clonotype has just a few counts. No antigen is known for it. For CDR3 and TCR beta VDJ profiling, genomic DNA was the template used. TCRdb re-analysed the reads in MiXCR, keeping a single row per CDR3 protein. The data contain 200,000 or so distinct CDR3 sequences, over 60% of them singletons. This rearrangement joins TRBV9 to TRBJ2-7, with 8 bases aligning to TRBD1. This clonotype was sampled from a human donor with severe aplastic anemia or a healthy control (not recorded which). The sample consisted of sorted CD4+, CD8+, or CD8+CD57+ T cells (not recorded which) from PBMCs. Here the CDR3 reads CASSVTGTGPYEQYF. The DNA of the CDR3 is TGTGCCAGCAGCGTAACCGGGACAGGCCCCTACGAGCAGTACTTC.